The present TCR beta chain was sequenced within a study of OX40 agonist ivuxolimab in advanced cancers. The study's findings and limits: Clonal expansion by week 6 occurred in CD4+ and CD8+ blood T cells (at 0.1 to 3.0 mg/kg).

TCRdb's copy holds only in-frame clones and misses some; the assay was immunoSEQ multiplex PCR. In the table there are some 59,000 clones, 84% of which are singletons. The ends were cut back, 1 base at V and 1 base at J, with 11 bases in the middle. From germline, CDR1 is SGHDT and CDR2 YYEEEE. The CDR3 runs to 15 residues. Details on this clone: Its antigen remains unidentified.

The specimen was CD4+ or CD8+ T cells sorted from blood, collected in a trial of the OX40 agonist ivuxolimab. The chain is built from TRBV5-6 and TRBJ1-2; the D is unclear. The sequence was obtained from an adult with an advanced solid tumor such as melanoma, head and neck, liver or kidney cancer. CDR3 coding DNA: TGTGCCAGCAGCTTGTGGGCCAGAAATAACTATGGCTACACCTTC. As protein: CASSLWARNNYGYTF. The variable domain in full, completed from reference TRBV5-6 and TRBJ1-2, reads DAGVTQSPTHLIKTRGQQVTLRCSPKSGHDTVSWYQQALGQGPQFIFQYYEEEERQRGNFPDRFSGHQFPNYSSELNVNALLLGDSALYLCASSLWARNNYGYTFGSGTRLTVV.